The rows below give T cell receptor beta chains drawn from one sample of a study of long-term antiretroviral therapy in people with HIV. The data were produced by immunoSEQ multiplex PCR, yet TCRdb's version contains in-frame clones alone and is incomplete. The profile shows about 7,200 clones, around 70% of them singletons. Sequenced here: unsorted PBMCs, sampled about 0.9 years before starting antiretroviral therapy. Receptors were obtained from a man aged 40-55 years with HIV. Both conserved end residues are part of each CDR3.

11	TRBJ2-3	TRBV7-2	CASSLADTQYF
14	TRBJ2-3	TRBV9	CASSVVSGGDTQYF
13	TRBJ2-7	TRBV29-1	CSVEELGQVEQYF
14	TRBJ1-3	TRBV9	CASSSRDSGNTIYF
15	TRBJ1-2	TRBV25-1	CASSAGTGAGYGYTF
15	TRBJ1-1	TRBV5-1	CASRLRGTENTEAFF
15	TRBJ1-2	TRBV9	CASSVAVGGNYGYTF
11	TRBJ1-5	TRBV5-1	CASSLFQPQHF
14	TRBJ2-3	TRBV5-1	CASSLGGQSDTQYF
15	TRBJ2-5	TRBV23-1	CASSYLDLDQETQYF
14	TRBJ1-4	TRBV27	CASRLQLQGEKLFF
13	TRBJ1-2	TRBV7-9	CASSLQTLYGYTF
18	TRBJ1-1	TRBV18	CASSPLAAPGTGDTEAFF
13	TRBJ1-1	TRBV2	CASSRQGDTEAFF
15	TRBJ1-2	TRBV28	CASSLFSSSKYGYTF
16	TRBJ2-7	TRBV11-2	CASSLVGRGPAYEQYF
13	TRBJ2-1	TRBV6-1	CASSGTGYNEQFF
17	TRBJ2-3	TRBV4-1	CASSQEVGAASTDTQYF
15	TRBJ1-2	TRBV6-4	CASSDDRGGDYGYTF
14	TRBJ1-4	TRBV9	CASSVGLNPEKLFF
15	TRBJ2-7	TRBV5-1	CASRPSTGGPYEQYF
16	TRBJ1-3	TRBV18	CASSPGTAIRGNTIYF
14	TRBJ1-1	TRBV13	CASSSGQGGTEAFF
16	TRBJ1-2	TRBV23-1	CASSQRKDRGYYGYTF
10	TRBJ1-5	TRBV30	CAWGRDRAHF
13	TRBJ2-7	TRBV27	CASSHSGSYEQYF
14	TRBJ2-7	TRBV7-7	CASSLSEGAREQYF
18	TRBJ2-7	TRBV11-2	CASSLDQVIPGITYEQYF
14	TRBJ1-1	TRBV27	CASSSGQGNTEAFF
15	TRBJ2-2	TRBV5-5	CASTSGGGRTGELFF
14	TRBJ1-1	TRBV6-5	CASSYSSLNTEAFF
12	TRBJ2-7	TRBV29-1	CSVGWGSYEQYF
13	TRBJ1-2	TRBV2	CASSLGQTYGYTF
17	TRBJ1-1	TRBV4-3	CASSQERAGLVNTEAFF
15	TRBJ2-3	TRBV5-1	CASTYQRGAADTQYF
12	TRBJ1-1	TRBV10-3	CAISVRGTEAFF
13	TRBJ2-2	TRBV30	CAWSVHSPGELFF
14	TRBJ2-3	TRBV11-2	CASALGGGTDTQYF
14	TRBJ2-7	TRBV27	CASKDRDRPYEQYF
17	TRBJ2-7	TRBV7-2	CASSPGQGASSPYEQYF
13	TRBJ2-7	TRBV5-1	CASSLGSGYEQYF
16	TRBJ1-5	TRBV19	CASSTRPGASNQPQHF
16	TRBJ1-6	TRBV5-8	CASSPRTDYYNSPLHF
18	TRBJ1-4	TRBV13	CASSTYPYRDRVGEKLFF
14	TRBJ1-1	TRBV6-4	CASSSTGTGSEAFF
12	TRBJ2-6	TRBV29-1	CSVDPFPDVLTF
17	TRBJ2-7	TRBV18	CASSRSVAGDLSYEQYF
16	TRBJ2-3	TRBV4-3	CASSQEGWSAQDTQYF
15	TRBJ1-6	TRBV2	CASIPTRGDDSPLHF
12	TRBJ2-3	TRBV18	CASQGGTDTQYF
15	TRBJ1-6	TRBV6-6	CASSYPTGGNSPLHF
15	TRBJ1-6	TRBV30	CAWSDLQGDNSPLHF
13	TRBJ2-7	TRBV7-3	CASSLWREHEQYF
13	TRBJ1-1	TRBV5-4	CASSPEGGTEAFF
14	TRBJ1-2	TRBV29-1	CSAIGQDLNYGYTF
14	TRBJ1-6	TRBV28	CASRKGDLNSPLHF
14	TRBJ1-5	TRBV6-5	CASSPGHNNQPQHF
14	TRBJ2-1	TRBV5-6	CASSLPGSHNEQFF
14	TRBJ2-1	TRBV9	CASSRGDTYNEQFF
15	TRBJ2-7	TRBV7-9	CASSFLAGTPPEQYF